This passage covers 9 T cell receptor beta chains from one sample sequenced in a study of cytomegalovirus exposure and HLA in healthy donors. A multiplex PCR was run with 60 Vbeta primers and 13 Jbeta primers. Data came from immunoSEQ multiplex PCR; TCRdb stores just in-frame clones and leaves some out. The table includes 95,000 to 100,000 clones, roughly 76% detected once. Sequencing used PBMCs. These receptors originate from a middle-aged man in good health and CMV-seronegative.

This chain connects TRBV28 to TRBJ1-1; D ambiguous. The CDR3 has 16 residues. V was trimmed by 1 base and J by 3 bases, leaving 15 bases between them. The V gene's germline CDR1 is MDHEN and CDR2 SYDVKM. In DNA form, the CDR3 reads TGTGCCAGCAGTTTATTGAGTGGCCCCCGGGACACTGAAGCTTTCTTT. Translated: CASSLLSGPRDTEAFF. The full variable domain, rest sourced from reference TRBV28 and TRBJ1-1, is DVKVTQSSRYLVKRTGEKVFLECVQDMDHENMFWYRQDPGLGLRLIYFSYDVKMKEKGDIPEGYSVSREKKERFSLILESASTNQTSMYLCASSLLSGPRDTEAFFGQGTRLTVV.

To note about this clone: Other DNA sequences of this sample code for an identical CDR3. This rearrangement joins TRBV7-3 to TRBJ2-2; weak D call: TRBD2 (7 bases). The germline V gene encodes CDR1 SGHTA and CDR2 FQGTGA. Trimming stripped 1 base from V and 5 bases from J, with 14 bases between. The CDR3 has 16 residues. The CDR3 sequence: CASSLNGGAGTGELFF. The CDR3 nucleotides read TGTGCCAGCAGCTTAAATGGGGGGGCCGGAACCGGGGAGCTGTTTTTT.

The chain uses TRBV6-5 and TRBJ1-2; D remains unclear. Trimming took 0 bases from V and 4 from J, leaving 12 bases between them. Germline values: CDR1 MNHEY, CDR2 SVGAGI. The length of the CDR3 is 15 residues. CDR3 region: CASSYSIAGFYGYTF. The CDR3 region has the DNA TGTGCCAGCAGTTACTCGATTGCGGGCTTCTATGGCTACACCTTC.

This sequence joins TRBV5-8 and TRBJ2-4; D might be TRBD2 (5 bases). V lost 2 bases and J 7 bases, leaving 13 bases between the germline ends. The CDR3 sequence is 14 residues long. The germline V gene has CDR1 SGHTS and CDR2 YDEGEE. This CDR3 is CASSFKISGNIQYF. The DNA for the CDR3 is TGTGCCAGCAGCTTCAAGATTTCGGGGAACATTCAGTACTTC. The whole variable domain, filled in from reference TRBV5-8 and TRBJ2-4, reads EAGVTQSPTHLIKTRGQQATLRCSPISGHTSVYWYQQALGLGLQFLLWYDEGEERNRGNFPPRFSGRQFPNYSSELNVNALELEDSALYLCASSFKISGNIQYFGAGTRLSVL.

This clone was counted a few times. Sequence at one end of the junction differs from germline and may be a read error. The V call is TRBV7-9, the J call TRBJ2-2; D gene ambiguous. This CDR3 has 14 residues. Germline V gene lookup returns CDR1 SEHNR and CDR2 FQNEAQ (reference sequence). CDR3 in amino acids: CSSSLAGDTGELFF. The CDR3 DNA reads TGTTCCAGCAGCTTAGCCGGAGACACCGGGGAGCTGTTTTTT.

The CDR3 loop reads CASSVGTGYYGYTF. CDR3 nucleotides: TGTGCCAGCAGCGTAGGGACAGGGTACTATGGCTACACCTTC. The chain has TRBV7-2 and TRBJ1-2; 9 positions match TRBD1. V was pared by 5 bases and J by 3 bases, with 4 bases of the junction left unmatched. Germline values: CDR1 SGHTA, CDR2 FQGNSA. The CDR3 loop spans 14 amino acids.

This clone came up once. The chain has TRBV11-2 and TRBJ2-5; D is possibly TRBD1 (5 bases). The CDR3 spans 13 residues. The V end lost 5 bases, the J end lost 5 bases, and 12 bases lay between the germline ends. CDR1 SGHAT and CDR2 FQNNGV come from the germline V gene. The CDR3 DNA reads TGTGCCAGCAGCCCCAGGGTTTTGGAGACCCAGTACTTC. Amino acids: CASSPRVLETQYF.

This chain connects TRBV5-6 to TRBJ1-2; perhaps TRBD1 as D (5 bases). Germline V gives CDR1 SGHDT, CDR2 YYEEEE. The CDR3 runs 15 residues. The V end was cut by 1 base, the J end by 0 bases, with 10 bases between. CDR3 sequence reads: CASSLPGNANYGYTF. DNA for the CDR3: TGTGCCAGCAGCTTGCCAGGGAATGCTAACTATGGCTACACCTTC.

This clone was found a few times. V usage is TRBV10-3 and J usage is TRBJ2-3; 9 nucleotides agree with TRBD1. The germline CDR1 and CDR2 sequences are ENHRY and SYGVKD. This CDR3 contains 16 residues. V lost 8 bases to trimming and J lost 5 bases; unmatched junction nucleotides: 14. The CDR3 reads CAIFPAATGGVDTQYF. CDR3 sequence (DNA): TGTGCCATCTTTCCGGCTGCGACAGGGGGTGTAGATACGCAGTATTTT.